The 17 T cell receptor beta chains reported below all come from one sample, sequenced in a study of shared clonotypes between healthy human individuals. Profiled with immunoSEQ multiplex PCR; TCRdb holds only in-frame clones, not every one. The sample yields 600,000 to 750,000 clones, roughly 87% seen once. Input material: memory CD8+ T cells from PBMCs. Subset specified: CD45RO+ cells pooled with CCR7-negative TemRA cells. These receptor sequences come from a man between 18 and 29 years old in good health. Some clones in this sample may be carry-over from other donors' samples.

DNA for the CDR3: TGTGCCAGCAGCTTAGTCGGTAGGGGACCACTTAACTATGGCTACACCTTC. Translation gives CASSLVGRGPLNYGYTF. The chain links TRBV7-9 to TRBJ1-2, with D possibly TRBD1 on 5 matching bases. Germline lookup yields CDR1 SEHNR and CDR2 FQNEAQ (reference sequence). V lost 1 base and J lost 1, with 16 bases in between. The CDR3 sequence is 17 residues long. Full variable domain (remainder filled in from reference TRBV7-9 and TRBJ1-2): DTGVSQNPRHKITKRGQNVTFRCDPISEHNRLYWYRQTLGQGPEFLTYFQNEAQLEKSRLLSDRFSAERPKGSFSTLEIQRTEQGDSAMYLCASSLVGRGPLNYGYTFGSGTRLTVV.

The chain couples TRBV19 to TRBJ2-7; D possibly corresponds to TRBD2 (5 bases). The CDR3 sequence is 13 residues long. CDR1 is LNHDA and CDR2 is SQIVND in the germline V gene (reference sequence). V shed 3 bases and J shed 6 bases, with 12 bases lying between them. In DNA, the CDR3 is TGTGCCAGTAGTATGTTCGGGGTCTCCGAGCAGTACTTC. Its protein is CASSMFGVSEQYF.

V usage is TRBV5-1 and J usage is TRBJ2-3; D not certain. CDR3 length equals 15 residues. Germline CDR1 is SGHRS and CDR2 is YFSETQ. Trimming took off 0 bases at V and 2 bases at J, with 10 bases between the two ends. CDR3 in amino acids: CASSLVLWATDTQYF. In nucleotides, the CDR3 is TGCGCCAGCAGCTTGGTCCTGTGGGCCACAGATACGCAGTATTTT. The whole variable domain, filled in from reference TRBV5-1 and TRBJ2-3, reads KAGVTQTPRYLIKTRGQQVTLSCSPISGHRSVSWYQQTPGQGLQFLFEYFSETQRNKGNFPGRFSGRQFSNSRSEMNVSTLELGDSALYLCASSLVLWATDTQYFGPGTRLTVL.

This chain links TRBV7-9 with TRBJ2-1; 8 bases match TRBD2. Trimming at V came to 1 base and at J to 0 bases, leaving 8 bases not matched to a gene. The germline V gene encodes CDR1 SEHNR and CDR2 FQNEAQ (reference sequence). CDR3 length: 18 amino acids. CDR3 in amino acids: CASSLELADYLSYNEQFF. CDR3 DNA sequence: TGTGCCAGCAGCTTAGAACTAGCGGACTATCTCTCCTACAATGAGCAGTTCTTC.

The chain joins TRBV27 to TRBJ2-7; 8 positions match TRBD2. Germline-derived CDR1 and CDR2 are MNHEY and SMNVEV (reference sequence). The CDR3 loop spans 15 amino acids. The V and J ends lost 4 bases and 2 bases, in that order; junction bases with no gene match: 7. This CDR3 reads CASSSTSGRAYEQYF. The CDR3 bases are TGTGCCAGCAGTTCTACCAGCGGGAGAGCCTACGAGCAGTACTTC.

With regard to this clone: This sample includes further DNA sequences coding for the same CDR3. This chain connects TRBV9 to TRBJ1-2; D is possibly TRBD1 (5 bases). CDR1 SGDLS and CDR2 YYNGEE come from the germline V gene. V gave up 4 bases and J gave up 2 bases, with 9 bases separating them. The CDR3 is made up of 13 amino acids. Here the CDR3 reads CASSPGGNYGYTF. The CDR3, as DNA: TGTGCCAGCAGCCCCGGGGGGAACTATGGCTACACCTTC.

The chain employs TRBV27 and TRBJ2-7; TRBD2 matches 11 bases. CDR1 and CDR2 (germline): MNHEY, SMNVEV (reference sequence). The CDR3 runs to 15 residues. Trimming removed 5 bases from V and 0 bases from J; junction bases left unmatched: 3. CDR3 loop: CASSLAGGLSYEQYF. In nucleotides, the CDR3 is TGTGCCAGCAGTCTAGCGGGAGGTCTCTCCTACGAGCAGTACTTC.

The V call is TRBV19, the J call TRBJ1-1; D is perhaps TRBD1 (5 bases). Germline lookup yields CDR1 LNHDA and CDR2 SQIVND (reference sequence). The CDR3 runs to 12 residues. Between the trimmed V and J ends, which lost 7 bases and 5 bases, there was a span of 11 bases. The CDR3 loop is CASTPGGTEAFF. CDR3 bases: TGTGCCAGTACCCCCGGGGGAACTGAAGCTTTCTTT.

The gene calls are TRBV25-1 and TRBJ2-2; unclear D gene. Germline-derived CDR1 and CDR2 are MGHDK and SYGVNS. This CDR3 comprises 12 residues. Trimming left V 4 bases short and J 8 bases short, with 8 bases between. The CDR3: CASSALTGELFF. In DNA form, the CDR3 reads TGTGCCAGCAGTGCACTCACGGGGGAGCTGTTTTTT.

J is TRBJ2-2 and V is TRBV5-6, with unresolved D. The CDR3 sequence is 12 residues long. V gave up 4 bases and J gave up 6 bases, with 7 bases separating them. CDR1 is SGHDT and CDR2 is YYEEEE in the germline V gene. In nucleotides, the CDR3 is TGTGCCAGCAGCACCCCTCCCGGGGAGCTGTTTTTT. This gives the protein CASSTPPGELFF.

J is TRBJ1-1 and V is TRBV27, with D possibly matching TRBD1 (5 bases). CDR3 length: 13 residues. V shed 5 bases and J shed 0 bases, with 7 bases lying between them. CDR1 MNHEY and CDR2 SMNVEV come from the germline V gene (reference sequence). The CDR3 loop reads CASSTRVNTEAFF. The CDR3 DNA sequence: TGTGCCAGCAGTACCAGGGTGAACACTGAAGCTTTCTTT.

The chain joins TRBV11-2 to TRBJ2-7; D may be TRBD1 or TRBD2 (5 bases each). Between the trimmed V and J ends, which lost 7 bases and 7 bases, there was a span of 17 bases. The CDR3 is 13 amino acids. CDR1 is SGHAT, CDR2 FQNNGV, per germline. CDR3 sequence (DNA): TGTGCCAGCAACTCCGGGACGAACTGGGAGCAGTACTTC. It codes for CASNSGTNWEQYF.

This chain connects TRBV13 to TRBJ2-3; weak D call: TRBD2 (5 bases). The CDR3 is made up of 13 amino acids. The V and J ends lost 5 bases and 5 bases respectively, with 11 bases between them. Germline assignment: CDR1 PRHDT and CDR2 FYEKMQ (reference sequence). The CDR3 coding sequence is TGTGCCAGCAGCCCCCCGGGAAAAGATACGCAGTATTTT. Translation gives CASSPPGKDTQYF.

The rearrangement links TRBV6-5 to TRBJ1-2; D is perhaps TRBD1 (6 bases). There are 13 residues in the CDR3. Germline V gene sequence: CDR1 MNHEY, CDR2 SVGAGI. Trimming cost V 4 bases and J 2 bases, with 8 bases left between them. The CDR3 is CASSLGGNYGYTF. In DNA form, the CDR3 reads TGTGCCAGCAGTTTAGGGGGGAACTATGGCTACACCTTC.

A note on this clone: The same CDR3 arises from other DNA sequences in this sample as well. The chain couples TRBV28 to TRBJ1-5, with D possibly matching TRBD1 (5 bases). Germline V gene sequence: CDR1 MDHEN, CDR2 SYDVKM. The V gene lost 3 bases and the J gene lost 2 bases, with 11 bases spanning the gap. The CDR3 totals 15 residues. CDR3 sequence reads: CASSLRGSGNQPQHF. CDR3 in DNA: TGTGCCAGCAGTTTGAGGGGCTCGGGCAATCAGCCCCAGCATTTT.

The count of this clone is one. The chain links TRBV6-5 to TRBJ2-5; D might be TRBD1 (5 bases). V lost 2 bases and J lost 1, with 8 bases in between. Germline V gene sequence: CDR1 MNHEY, CDR2 SVGAGI. The CDR3 has 14 amino acids. As DNA, the CDR3 is TGTGCCAGCAGTTACAACAGGTTCCAAGAGACCCAGTACTTC. Amino acid sequence: CASSYNRFQETQYF.

This CDR3 reads CASSGPLWYGYTF. The CDR3 region has the DNA TGTGCCAGCAGTGGCCCACTCTGGTATGGCTACACCTTC. This chain connects TRBV6-5 to TRBJ1-2; D gene unclear. The V gene's germline CDR1 is MNHEY and CDR2 SVGAGI. The CDR3 is 13 amino acids. V was shortened by 5 bases and J by 5 bases, with 12 bases between the two germline ends.